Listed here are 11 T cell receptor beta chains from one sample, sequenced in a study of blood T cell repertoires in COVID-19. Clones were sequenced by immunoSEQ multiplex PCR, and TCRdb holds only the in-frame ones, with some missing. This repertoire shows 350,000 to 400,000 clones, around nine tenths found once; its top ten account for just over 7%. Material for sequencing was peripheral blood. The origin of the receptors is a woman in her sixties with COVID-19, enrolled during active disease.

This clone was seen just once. The CDR3 region has the DNA TGTGCCAGCAGTCCCCCCGGCGGGTCCTACGAGCAGTACTTC. The encoded protein is CASSPPGGSYEQYF. The chain joins TRBV6-5 to TRBJ2-7, with a possible D match to TRBD2 (5 bases). The CDR3 loop spans 14 amino acids. Germline V gives CDR1 MNHEY, CDR2 SVGAGI. Trimming removed 5 bases at V and 1 base at J, with 12 bases between.

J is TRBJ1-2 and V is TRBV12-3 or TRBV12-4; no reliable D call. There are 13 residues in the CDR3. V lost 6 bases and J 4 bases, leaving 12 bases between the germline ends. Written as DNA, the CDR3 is TGTGCCAGCAGCCCGGTCGTCCTCTATGGCTACACCTTC. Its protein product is CASSPVVLYGYTF.

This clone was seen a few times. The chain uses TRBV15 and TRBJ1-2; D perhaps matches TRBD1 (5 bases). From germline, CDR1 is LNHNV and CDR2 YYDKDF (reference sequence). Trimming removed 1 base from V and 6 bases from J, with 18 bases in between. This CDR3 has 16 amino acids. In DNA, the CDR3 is TGTGCCACCAGCAGAGTGGGGAGGGGAATAACGCATGGCTACACCTTC. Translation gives CATSRVGRGITHGYTF.

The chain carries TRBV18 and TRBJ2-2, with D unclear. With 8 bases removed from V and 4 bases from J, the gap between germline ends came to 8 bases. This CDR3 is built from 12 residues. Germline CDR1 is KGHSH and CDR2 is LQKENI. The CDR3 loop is CASAPSTGELFF. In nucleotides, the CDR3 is TGTGCCAGCGCGCCTAGCACCGGGGAGCTGTTTTTT.

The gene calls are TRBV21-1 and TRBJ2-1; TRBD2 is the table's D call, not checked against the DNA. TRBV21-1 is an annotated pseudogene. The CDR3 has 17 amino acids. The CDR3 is CASSQECGGTSYNEQFF. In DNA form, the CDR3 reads TGTGCCAGCAGCCAAGAGTGTGGGGGGACCTCCTACAATGAGCAGTTCTTC.

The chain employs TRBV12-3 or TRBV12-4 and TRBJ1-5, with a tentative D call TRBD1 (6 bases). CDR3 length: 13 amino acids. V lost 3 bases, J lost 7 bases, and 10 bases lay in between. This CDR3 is CASSLGTHQPQHF. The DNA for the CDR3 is TGTGCCAGCAGTTTGGGGACACACCAGCCCCAGCATTTT.

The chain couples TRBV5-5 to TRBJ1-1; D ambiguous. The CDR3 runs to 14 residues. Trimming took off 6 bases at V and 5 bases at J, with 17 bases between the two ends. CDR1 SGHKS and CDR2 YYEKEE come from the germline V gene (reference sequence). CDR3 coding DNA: TGTGCCAGCACCCCGCCGGGGATATTTACTGAAGCTTTCTTT. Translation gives CASTPPGIFTEAFF.

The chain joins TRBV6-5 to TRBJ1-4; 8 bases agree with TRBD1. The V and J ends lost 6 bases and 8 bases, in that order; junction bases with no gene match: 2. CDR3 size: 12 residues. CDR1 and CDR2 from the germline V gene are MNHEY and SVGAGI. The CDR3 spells CASRAGGEKLFF. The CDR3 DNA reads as TGTGCCAGCAGGGCAGGGGGCGAAAAACTGTTTTTT.

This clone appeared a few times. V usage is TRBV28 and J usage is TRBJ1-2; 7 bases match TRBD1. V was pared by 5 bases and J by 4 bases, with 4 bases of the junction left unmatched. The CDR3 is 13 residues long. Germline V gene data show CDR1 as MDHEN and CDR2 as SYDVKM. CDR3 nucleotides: TGTGCCAGCAGTCCGGGACAGAGCTATGGCTACACCTTC. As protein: CASSPGQSYGYTF.

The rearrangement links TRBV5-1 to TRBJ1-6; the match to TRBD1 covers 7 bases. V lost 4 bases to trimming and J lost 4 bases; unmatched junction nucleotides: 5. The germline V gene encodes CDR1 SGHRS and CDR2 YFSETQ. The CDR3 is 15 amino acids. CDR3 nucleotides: TGCGCCAGCAGCGCCCCGGGACAGTATAATTCACCCCTCCACTTT. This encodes CASSAPGQYNSPLHF.

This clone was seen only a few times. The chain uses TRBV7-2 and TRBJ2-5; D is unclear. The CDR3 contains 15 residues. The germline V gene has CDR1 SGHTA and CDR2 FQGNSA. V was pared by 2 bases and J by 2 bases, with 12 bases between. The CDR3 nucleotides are TGTGCCAGCAGCTTAATCGGTAGTTCTCAAGAGACCCAGTACTTC. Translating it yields CASSLIGSSQETQYF. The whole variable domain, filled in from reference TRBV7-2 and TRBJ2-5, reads GAGVSQSPSNKVTEKGKDVELRCDPISGHTALYWYRQSLGQGLEFLIYFQGNSAPDKSGLPSDRFSAERTGGSVSTLTIQRTQQEDSAVYLCASSLIGSSQETQYFGPGTRLLVL.